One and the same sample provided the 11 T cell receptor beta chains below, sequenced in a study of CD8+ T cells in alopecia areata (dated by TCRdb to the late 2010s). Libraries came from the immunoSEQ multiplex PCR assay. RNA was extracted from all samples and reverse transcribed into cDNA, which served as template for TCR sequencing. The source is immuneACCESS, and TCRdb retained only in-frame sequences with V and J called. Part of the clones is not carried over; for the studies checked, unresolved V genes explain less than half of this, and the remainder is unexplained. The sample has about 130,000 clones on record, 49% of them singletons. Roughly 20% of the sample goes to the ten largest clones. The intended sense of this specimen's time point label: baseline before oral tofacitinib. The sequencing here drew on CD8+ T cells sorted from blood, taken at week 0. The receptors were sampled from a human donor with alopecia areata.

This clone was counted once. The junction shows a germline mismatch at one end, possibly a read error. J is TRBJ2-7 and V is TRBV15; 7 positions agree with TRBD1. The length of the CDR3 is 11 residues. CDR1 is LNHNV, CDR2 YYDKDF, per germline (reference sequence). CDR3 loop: CATRRDREKYF. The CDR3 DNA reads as TGTGCCACCAGAAGAGACAGGGAGAAGTACTTC. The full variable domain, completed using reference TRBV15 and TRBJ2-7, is DAMVIQNPRYQVTQFGKPVTLSCSQTLNHNVMYWYQQKSSQAPKLLFHYYDKDFNNEADTPDNFQSRRPNTSFCFLDIRSPGLGDTAMYLCATRRDREKYFGPGTRLTVT.

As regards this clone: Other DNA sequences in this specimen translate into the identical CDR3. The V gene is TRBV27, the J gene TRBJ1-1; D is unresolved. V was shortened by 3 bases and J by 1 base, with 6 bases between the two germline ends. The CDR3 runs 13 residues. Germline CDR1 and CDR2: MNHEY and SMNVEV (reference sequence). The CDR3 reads CASSLDPNTEAFF. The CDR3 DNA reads TGTGCCAGCAGTTTGGATCCGAACACTGAAGCTTTCTTT.

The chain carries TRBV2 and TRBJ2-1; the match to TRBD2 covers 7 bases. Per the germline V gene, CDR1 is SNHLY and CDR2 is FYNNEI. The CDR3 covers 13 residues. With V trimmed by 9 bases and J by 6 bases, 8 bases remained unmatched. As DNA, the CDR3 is TGTGCCAGTGTGAGCTGGGGGGGCAATGAGCAGTTCTTC. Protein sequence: CASVSWGGNEQFF.

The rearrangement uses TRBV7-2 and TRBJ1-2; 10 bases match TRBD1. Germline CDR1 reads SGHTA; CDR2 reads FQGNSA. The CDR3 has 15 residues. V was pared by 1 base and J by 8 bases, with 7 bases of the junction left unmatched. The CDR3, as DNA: TGTGCCAGCAGCTTAGGGTTCGGGACAGGGGACGGCTACACCTTC. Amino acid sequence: CASSLGFGTGDGYTF.

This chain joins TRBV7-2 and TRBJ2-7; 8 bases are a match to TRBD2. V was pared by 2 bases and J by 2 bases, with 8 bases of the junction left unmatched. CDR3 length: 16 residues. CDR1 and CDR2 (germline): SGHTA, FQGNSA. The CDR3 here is CASSLYPAGGPYEQYF. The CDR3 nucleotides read TGTGCCAGCAGCTTATATCCCGCGGGGGGACCCTACGAGCAGTACTTC.

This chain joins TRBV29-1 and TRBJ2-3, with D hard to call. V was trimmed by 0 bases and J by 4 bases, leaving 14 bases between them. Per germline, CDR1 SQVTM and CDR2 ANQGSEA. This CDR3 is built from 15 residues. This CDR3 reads CSVEDYEWLADTQYF. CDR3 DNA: TGCAGCGTTGAAGATTACGAGTGGCTCGCAGATACGCAGTATTTT.

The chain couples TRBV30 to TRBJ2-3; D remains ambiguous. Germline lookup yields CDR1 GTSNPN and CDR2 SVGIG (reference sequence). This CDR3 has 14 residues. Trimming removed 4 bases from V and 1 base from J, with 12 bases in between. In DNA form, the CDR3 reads TGTGCCTGGACTGGCCTTCCGGGCACAGATACGCAGTATTTT. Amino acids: CAWTGLPGTDTQYF.

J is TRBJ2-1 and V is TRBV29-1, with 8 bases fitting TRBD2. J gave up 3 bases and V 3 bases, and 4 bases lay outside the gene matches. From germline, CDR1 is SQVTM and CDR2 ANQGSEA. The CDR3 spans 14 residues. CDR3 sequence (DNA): TGCAGCGTTGAGATCCGGGAGGGCTACAATGAGCAGTTCTTC. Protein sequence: CSVEIREGYNEQFF.

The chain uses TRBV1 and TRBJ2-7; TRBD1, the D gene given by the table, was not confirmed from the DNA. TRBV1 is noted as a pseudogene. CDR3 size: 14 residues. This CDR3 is CTSSSGQGAYEQYF. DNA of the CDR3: TGCACCAGCAGCTCGGGACAGGGGGCCTACGAGCAGTACTTC.

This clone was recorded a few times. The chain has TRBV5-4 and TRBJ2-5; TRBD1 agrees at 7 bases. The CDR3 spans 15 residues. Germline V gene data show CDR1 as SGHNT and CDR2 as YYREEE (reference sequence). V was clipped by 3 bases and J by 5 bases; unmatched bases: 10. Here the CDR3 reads CASSSRQGGWETQYF. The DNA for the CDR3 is TGTGCCAGCAGCTCCCGACAGGGCGGTTGGGAGACCCAGTACTTC. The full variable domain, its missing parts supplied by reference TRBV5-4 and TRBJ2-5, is ETGVTQSPTHLIKTRGQQVTLRCSSQSGHNTVSWYQQALGQGPQFIFQYYREEENGRGNFPPRFSGLQFPNYSSELNVNALELDDSALYLCASSSRQGGWETQYFGPGTRLLVL.

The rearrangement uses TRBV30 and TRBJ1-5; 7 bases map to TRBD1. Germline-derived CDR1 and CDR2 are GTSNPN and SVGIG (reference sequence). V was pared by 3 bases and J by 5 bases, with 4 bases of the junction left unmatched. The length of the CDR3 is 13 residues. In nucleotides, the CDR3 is TGTGCCTGGAGCGAGCAGGGGGATCAGCCCCAGCATTTT. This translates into CAWSEQGDQPQHF.